The 21 T cell receptor beta chains given below trace back to one sample, sequenced in a study of blood T cell repertoires in COVID-19. The method was immunoSEQ multiplex PCR; TCRdb's version includes in-frame clones alone and lacks a portion of them. The data contain roughly 180,000 clones, roughly 88% of them singletons. Sequenced: peripheral blood. Receptors were obtained from a woman in her 30s with acute or convalescent COVID-19.

The chain carries TRBV6-1 and TRBJ1-2, with TRBD1 identical over 8 bases. CDR3 length: 14 amino acids. V shed 3 bases and J 6 bases; nucleotides not matched to a gene: 6. CDR1 MNHNS and CDR2 SASEGT come from the germline V gene. CDR3 loop: CASSDIRGQDGYTF. The CDR3 DNA sequence: TGTGCCAGCAGTGACATCAGGGGGCAGGATGGCTACACCTTC.

V is TRBV20-1 and J is TRBJ2-5; 10 nucleotides align to TRBD2. The germline V gene encodes CDR1 DFQATT and CDR2 SNEGSKA (reference sequence). Trimming at V came to 3 bases and at J to 3 bases, leaving 10 bases not matched to a gene. The CDR3 length is 16 residues. CDR3 in amino acids: CSASVLAGAGKETQYF. CDR3 DNA sequence: TGCAGTGCTAGTGTCCTAGCGGGAGCGGGAAAAGAGACCCAGTACTTC.

This sequence joins TRBV2 and TRBJ2-2; no firm D call. Germline assignment: CDR1 SNHLY and CDR2 FYNNEI. Trimming cost V 4 bases and J 8 bases, with 11 bases left between them. The CDR3 has 13 residues. CDR3 sequence (DNA): TGTGCCAGCAGTGCCGAGGCCGCGGGGGAGCTGTTTTTT. This codes for CASSAEAAGELFF.

The genes are TRBV11-2 and TRBJ2-2; TRBD2 agrees at 10 bases. Germline lookup yields CDR1 SGHAT and CDR2 FQNNGV. The J segment lost 2 bases and the V segment lost 6 bases, leaving 6 bases of the junction unmatched. This CDR3 contains 16 residues. CDR3 in DNA: TGTGCCAGCAGTCGCCGGACTAGCGGTAACACCGGGGAGCTGTTTTTT. Translated, it gives CASSRRTSGNTGELFF.

The V gene is TRBV1, the J gene TRBJ2-1; the table's D call, TRBD1, was not checked against the DNA. TRBV1 is described as a pseudogene. This CDR3 contains 12 residues. Written as DNA, the CDR3 is TGCACCAGCAGACACCTTTACGATGAGCAGTTCTTC. It yields the protein CTSRHLYDEQFF.

V usage is TRBV25-1 and J usage is TRBJ2-3; possibly TRBD2 for D (5 bases). The CDR3 is 14 residues long. With 5 bases removed from V and 1 base from J, the gap between germline ends came to 10 bases. Germline V gene data show CDR1 as MGHDK and CDR2 as SYGVNS. The CDR3 loop is CASSTLRGTDTQYF. The CDR3 bases are TGTGCCAGCAGTACCTTGAGGGGCACAGATACGCAGTATTTT.

This clone was counted a few times. V is TRBV27 and J is TRBJ2-1, with D possibly being TRBD2 (5 bases). Trimming left V 5 bases short and J 0 bases short, with 8 bases between. The CDR3 is made up of 14 amino acids. Germline CDR1 is MNHEY and CDR2 is SMNVEV (reference sequence). The chain's CDR3 is CASSTSSSYNEQFF. CDR3 coding DNA: TGTGCCAGCAGTACTAGTAGCTCCTACAATGAGCAGTTCTTC.

This chain joins TRBV5-1 and TRBJ2-7; D is perhaps TRBD2 (6 bases). The CDR3 loop spans 15 amino acids. Germline V CDR1 and CDR2: SGHRS, YFSETQ. The V and J ends lost 0 bases and 4 bases respectively, with 14 bases between them. For the CDR3, the DNA is TGCGCCAGCAGCTTGGCTCCCGGGACTTCGTACGAGCAGTACTTC. It translates to CASSLAPGTSYEQYF.

The chain is built from TRBV5-8 and TRBJ1-4; D might be TRBD1 (6 bases). The CDR3 covers 16 residues. Germline CDR1 SGHTS, CDR2 YDEGEE. Trimming stripped 8 bases from V and 0 bases from J, with 17 bases between. CDR3 in amino acids: CASRDRLAATNEKLFF. Written as DNA, the CDR3 is TGTGCCAGTAGAGACAGGCTCGCTGCAACTAATGAAAAACTGTTTTTT.

This chain uses TRBV11-3 with TRBJ2-1; D may be TRBD2 (6 bases). Germline V gene sequence: CDR1 SGHNT, CDR2 YENEEA. The CDR3 sequence is 15 residues long. Between the trimmed V and J ends, which lost 3 bases and 3 bases, there was a span of 12 bases. CDR3 in amino acids: CASSLGGTDYNEQFF. CDR3 sequence (DNA): TGTGCCAGCAGCTTGGGCGGGACTGACTACAATGAGCAGTTCTTC. Full variable domain (missing parts from reference TRBV11-3 and TRBJ2-1): EAGVVQSPRYKIIEKKQPVAFWCNPISGHNTLYWYLQNLGQGPELLIRYENEEAVDDSQLPKDRFSAERLKGVDSTLKIQPAELGDSAVYLCASSLGGTDYNEQFFGPGTRLTVL.

The chain is built from TRBV28 and TRBJ2-3; 9 bases are shared with TRBD2. The CDR3 spans 13 residues. The germline V gene has CDR1 MDHEN and CDR2 SYDVKM. V lost 9 bases to trimming and J lost 7 bases; unmatched junction nucleotides: 8. The CDR3 region has the DNA TGTGCCAGTAAATATAGCGGGGGCTATACGCAGTATTTT. Translation gives CASKYSGGYTQYF.

The chain couples TRBV9 to TRBJ1-5; D gene unclear. The CDR3 covers 13 residues. Germline assignment: CDR1 SGDLS and CDR2 YYNGEE. Trimming removed 4 bases from V and 0 bases from J, with 5 bases in between. CDR3 in DNA: TGTGCCAGCAGCCAGTATAGCAATCAGCCCCAGCATTTT. It translates to CASSQYSNQPQHF. The full variable domain, completed using reference TRBV9 and TRBJ1-5, is DSGVTQTPKHLITATGQRVTLRCSPRSGDLSVYWYQQSLDQGLQFLIQYYNGEERAKGNILERFSAQQFPDLHSELNLSSLELGDSALYFCASSQYSNQPQHFGDGTRLSIL.

This clone came up once. This sequence joins TRBV2 and TRBJ2-3, with no clear D. This CDR3 has 15 residues. Trimming took 10 bases from V and 2 from J, leaving 19 bases between them. The V gene's germline CDR1 is SNHLY and CDR2 FYNNEI. CDR3: CATHNPLVHTDTQYF. The CDR3 DNA sequence: TGTGCCACCCATAACCCCCTAGTCCACACAGATACGCAGTATTTT. Full variable domain (missing parts from reference TRBV2 and TRBJ2-3): EPEVTQTPSHQVTQMGQEVILRCVPISNHLYFYWYRQILGQKVEFLVSFYNNEISEKSEIFDDQFSVERPDGSNFTLKIRSTKLEDSAMYFCATHNPLVHTDTQYFGPGTRLTVL.

This clone was seen more than once but under ten times. The chain uses TRBV29-1 and TRBJ1-2; 7 nucleotides align to TRBD1. The CDR3 loop spans 14 amino acids. J was trimmed by 5 bases and V by 8 bases; bases with no gene match: 14. CDR1 and CDR2 from the germline V gene are SQVTM and ANQGSEA. The CDR3 sequence: CSSRAGDREYGYTF. The CDR3 DNA reads TGCAGCAGTCGAGCCGGCGACAGGGAATATGGCTACACCTTC.

This chain uses TRBV14 with TRBJ2-1; 8 bases match TRBD2. Germline CDR1 and CDR2: SGHDN and FVKESK. After removal of 2 bases from V and 5 bases from J, the junction contained 11 bases not matched to a gene. The CDR3 covers 17 residues. The CDR3 protein is CASSQPLLAVVHNEQFF. The CDR3 DNA reads TGTGCCAGCAGCCAACCCTTACTAGCGGTAGTACACAATGAGCAGTTCTTC.

This chain joins TRBV28 and TRBJ2-1; TRBD2 aligns across 13 bases. The germline CDR1 and CDR2 sequences are MDHEN and SYDVKM. The CDR3 runs 14 residues. The V and J ends lost 8 bases and 9 bases, in that order; junction bases with no gene match: 7. The CDR3 bases are TGTGCCAGCCTAACTAGCGGGAGGGAGAGTGAGCAGTTCTTC. Amino acid sequence: CASLTSGRESEQFF.

The chain employs TRBV6-5 and TRBJ2-1, with 8 bases lining up with TRBD1. Trimming removed 6 bases from V and 12 bases from J; junction bases left unmatched: 10. The germline V gene encodes CDR1 MNHEY and CDR2 SVGAGI. This CDR3 region has 13 residues. DNA for the CDR3: TGTGCCAGCAGCCGGGACAGGTCTTTTGCGCAGTTCTTC. Protein product: CASSRDRSFAQFF.

The chain combines TRBV29-1 with TRBJ2-7; 13 bases are shared with TRBD2. The CDR3 contains 14 residues. CDR1 and CDR2 from the germline V gene are SQVTM and ANQGSEA. Germline trimming cut 7 bases from V and 8 bases from J; bases unmatched to any gene: 11. The CDR3 DNA follows: TGCAGCGCCCTAGACGGACTAGCGGGAGCCCAGCAGTACTTC. It specifies CSALDGLAGAQQYF.

The genes are TRBV7-9 and TRBJ2-7, with D possibly being TRBD1 (6 bases). The CDR3 sequence is 12 residues long. Trimming cost V 4 bases and J 7 bases, with 11 bases left between them. Germline CDR1 SEHNR, CDR2 FQNEAQ (reference sequence). CDR3 sequence: CASSSLGTEQYF. The CDR3 DNA is TGTGCCAGCAGCTCTTTAGGGACAGAGCAGTACTTC.

V is TRBV7-9 and J is TRBJ2-1, with D possibly being TRBD1 (6 bases). The germline V gene encodes CDR1 SEHNR and CDR2 FQNEAQ (reference sequence). This CDR3 contains 14 residues. V was shortened by 5 bases and J by 6 bases, with 14 bases between the two germline ends. As DNA, the CDR3 is TGTGCCAGCAGCCGGGACACAAGCTCCAATGAGCAGTTCTTC. Translated, it gives CASSRDTSSNEQFF.

The chain joins TRBV3-1 (or the pseudogene TRBV3-2) to TRBJ1-1; D is perhaps TRBD1 (6 bases). V gave up 2 bases and J gave up 5 bases, with 18 bases separating them. CDR3 length: 16 amino acids. Germline loops: CDR1 LGHDT, CDR2 YNNKEL (reference sequence). The CDR3 nucleotides read TGTGCCAGCAGCCAATTTACAGGGAGGGTAGAAACTGAAGCTTTCTTT. Amino acids: CASSQFTGRVETEAFF.